This T cell receptor (beta chain) was found in a study of shared clonotypes between healthy human individuals. V lost 10 bases and J 8 bases, leaving 12 bases between the germline ends. In germline, CDR1 is ENHRY, CDR2 SYGVKD. CDR3 length: 11 amino acids. TCRdb keeps only in-frame clones here, not all; method: immunoSEQ multiplex PCR. Found here are under 2,500,000 clones, about 94% of them singletons; the top ten hold 0.1% to 0.15%. In this sample, this clone turned up once. Division of CD4+ cells produced a CD45RA+ naive subset and a CD45RA-negative memory subset. The sequenced sample consisted of naive CD4+ T cells sorted from blood. Subset meaning: CD45RA+ positively selected. This receptor was obtained from a man between 18 and 35 years old in good health. V usage is TRBV10-3 and J usage is TRBJ2-1; D remains ambiguous. The CDR3 loop reads CATWEKYEQFF. CDR3 bases: TGTGCCACCTGGGAAAAATATGAGCAGTTCTTC.